These 6 T cell receptor beta chains originate from one sample sequenced in a study of vaccination and CD4 T cells after COVID-19. The treatment was: approximately 9-day PBMC culture with coronavirus spike peptide pools or control peptides (ViraFEST assay). One should note that the unexposed donor's CD4+ T cells were collected before the COVID-19 pandemic (2011-2018). These TCRs are of unknown antigen specificity. The Oncomine TCR Beta short-read assay was applied to DNA of cultured CD4+ T cells. TCRdb analysed the PCR reads with MiXCR anew, one entry per CDR3 protein. The sample lists fewer than 8,000 distinct CDR3 sequences, roughly 35% occurring once. Sequenced input: CD4+ T cells from blood, cultured in vitro. These receptors were obtained from a human donor in good health.

The CDR3 sequence is CASSMLGLAGGPPGELFF. As DNA, the CDR3 is TGTGCCAGTAGTATGCTGGGACTAGCGGGGGGGCCCCCCGGGGAGCTGTTTTTT. The V call is TRBV19, the J call TRBJ2-2; 16 bases line up with TRBD2. The CDR3 spans 18 residues. Trimming removed 3 bases from V and 6 bases from J; junction bases left unmatched: 7. In germline, CDR1 is LNHDA, CDR2 SQIVND (reference sequence).

The rearrangement joins TRBV20-1 to TRBJ2-6; D ambiguous. Germline values: CDR1 DFQATT, CDR2 SNEGSKA (reference sequence). V was trimmed by 1 base and J by 3 bases, leaving 10 bases between them. The CDR3 runs to 15 residues. DNA for the CDR3: TGCAGTGCTAGAGGGGTGCTTAGTGGGGCCAACGTCCTGACTTTC. This codes for CSARGVLSGANVLTF.

This clonotype was seen a handful of times. The rearrangement uses TRBV7-9 and TRBJ2-7; 11 nucleotides line up with TRBD1. CDR1 and CDR2 (germline): SEHNR, FQNEAQ (reference sequence). The CDR3 totals 13 residues. Losses at the gene ends were 5 bases for V and 5 bases for J; bases not matched to a gene: 2. DNA for the CDR3: TGTGCCAGCAGCAGGGGACAGGGGGACGAGCAGTACTTC. Translation: CASSRGQGDEQYF.

In its sample, this clonotype was seen a few times. The CDR3 DNA is TGTGCCAGCAGCTCCCTGACCAACTATGGCTACACCTTC. It yields the protein CASSSLTNYGYTF. This sequence joins TRBV11-2 and TRBJ1-2; no clear D gene. The V end was cut by 4 bases, the J end by 2 bases, with 8 bases between. CDR1 and CDR2 (germline): SGHAT, FQNNGV. This CDR3 has 13 amino acids.

This clonotype was recorded once. V is TRBV20-1 and J is TRBJ2-3; D possibly corresponds to TRBD1 (6 bases). Germline lookup yields CDR1 DFQATT and CDR2 SNEGSKA (reference sequence). The CDR3 has 15 residues. V was cut by 1 base and J by 0 bases, with 11 bases left in between. The CDR3 is CSARVPGVSTDTQYF. The CDR3 DNA reads as TGCAGTGCTAGAGTCCCAGGGGTTAGCACAGATACGCAGTATTTT.

The chain is built from TRBV30 and TRBJ1-1; no reliable D call. Germline V gene sequence: CDR1 GTSNPN, CDR2 SVGIG (reference sequence). The CDR3 sequence is 12 residues long. The V end lost 0 bases, the J end lost 4 bases, and 6 bases lay between the germline ends. The CDR3 region is CAWSVRSTEAFF. The CDR3 DNA follows: TGTGCCTGGAGTGTAAGATCCACTGAAGCTTTCTTT.